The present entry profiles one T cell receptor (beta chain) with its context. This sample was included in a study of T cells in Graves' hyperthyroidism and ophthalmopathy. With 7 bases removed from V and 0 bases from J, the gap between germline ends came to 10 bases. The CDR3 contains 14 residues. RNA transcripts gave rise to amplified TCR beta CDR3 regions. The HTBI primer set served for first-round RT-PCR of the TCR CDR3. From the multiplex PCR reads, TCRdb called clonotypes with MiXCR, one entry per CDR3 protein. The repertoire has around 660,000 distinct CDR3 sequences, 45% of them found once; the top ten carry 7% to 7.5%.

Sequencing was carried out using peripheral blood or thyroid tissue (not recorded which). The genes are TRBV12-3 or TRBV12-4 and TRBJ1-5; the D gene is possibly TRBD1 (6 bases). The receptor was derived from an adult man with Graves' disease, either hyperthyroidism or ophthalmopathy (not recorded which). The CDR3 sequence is CASNIQGSNQPQHF. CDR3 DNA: TGTGCCAGCAACATACAGGGTAGCAATCAGCCCCAGCATTTT.